The subject of this entry is one T cell receptor beta chain. Its target is unknown. The CDR3 consists of 15 residues. V lost 4 bases and J lost 3, with 16 bases in between. Germline CDR1 SGHRS, CDR2 YFSETQ. The assay was immunoSEQ multiplex PCR, and TCRdb's table has in-frame clones only and misses some. The sample consists of approximately 500,000 clones, approximately 95% of them appearing once. The data stem from a study of shared clonotypes between healthy human individuals. Study details: There were three CD4 naive, three CD4 memory, two CD8 naive and one CD8 memory plates per donor. Findings of the study overall: Non-shared clonotypes had lower generation probabilities than those shared by all four donors.

This sequence originates from a woman in her twenties or thirties in good health. Sequenced: naive CD4+ T cells sorted from blood. Subset: CD45RA+ positively selected. The chain uses TRBV5-1 and TRBJ1-1, with a possible D match to TRBD1 (5 bases). The DNA for the CDR3 is TGCGCCAGCAGCCGGGGACGTCGTGAGTACACTGAAGCTTTCTTT. Translating it yields CASSRGRREYTEAFF.